The 4 T cell receptor beta chains listed next were all sequenced from one sample in a study of blood T cell repertoires in COVID-19. The method was immunoSEQ multiplex PCR; TCRdb's version includes in-frame clones alone and lacks a portion of them. This table has 280,000 or so clones, about 91% appearing once. The sample consisted of peripheral blood. These receptor sequences come from a woman aged 25 to 39 who had recovered from COVID-19.

V and J are TRBV4-1 and TRBJ1-5; D not certain. Germline values: CDR1 MGHRA, CDR2 YSYEKL. The V gene lost 6 bases and the J gene lost 0 bases, with 18 bases spanning the gap. This CDR3 has 17 amino acids. In nucleotides, the CDR3 is TGCGCCAGCAGACCGCTCGGGGTCACATATAGCAATCAGCCCCAGCATTTT. Protein product: CASRPLGVTYSNQPQHF.

The chain combines TRBV19 with TRBJ1-5; D unclear. Germline CDR1 reads LNHDA; CDR2 reads SQIVND (reference sequence). The CDR3 has 14 residues. The V and J ends lost 3 bases and 5 bases respectively, with 11 bases between them. The CDR3, as DNA: TGTGCCAGTAGTATGAATGGAGGAGATCAGCCCCAGCATTTT. Translation gives CASSMNGGDQPQHF.

This clone occurred once. This chain connects TRBV6-2 or TRBV6-3 to TRBJ2-7; 10 bases map to TRBD1. This CDR3 region has 14 residues. After removal of 5 bases from V and 0 bases from J, the junction contained 1 base not matched to a gene. CDR1 MNHEY and CDR2 SVGEGT come from the germline V gene. This CDR3 is CASSRTGGSYEQYF. As DNA, the CDR3 is TGTGCCAGCAGTCGGACAGGGGGCTCCTACGAGCAGTACTTC.

This chain links TRBV19 with TRBJ1-2; tentatively, D is TRBD1 (5 bases). This CDR3 contains 14 residues. The V end was cut by 7 bases, the J end by 3 bases, with 15 bases between. The germline V gene encodes CDR1 LNHDA and CDR2 SQIVND (reference sequence). The DNA for the CDR3 is TGTGCCAGTAATGGGCTAACAGGAGACTATGGCTACACCTTC. Translating gives CASNGLTGDYGYTF.